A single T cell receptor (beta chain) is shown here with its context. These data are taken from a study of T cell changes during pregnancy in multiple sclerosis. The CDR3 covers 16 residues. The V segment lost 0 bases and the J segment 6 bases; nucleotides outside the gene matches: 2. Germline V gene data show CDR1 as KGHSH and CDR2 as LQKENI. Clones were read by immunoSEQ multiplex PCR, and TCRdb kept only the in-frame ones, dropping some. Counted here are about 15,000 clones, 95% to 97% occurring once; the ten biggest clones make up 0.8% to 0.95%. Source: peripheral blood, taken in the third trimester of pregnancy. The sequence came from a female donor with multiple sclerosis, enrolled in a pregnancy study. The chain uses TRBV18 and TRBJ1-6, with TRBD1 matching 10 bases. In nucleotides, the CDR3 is TGTGCCAGCTCACCACCGACAGGGGGCCTTAATTCACCCCTCCACTTT. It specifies CASSPPTGGLNSPLHF.